This T cell receptor (beta chain) was sequenced for a study of cytomegalovirus exposure and HLA in healthy donors. Study-level information: From HLA-typed donors, an early data release held 70 million to 95 million unique TCRs. Whole-study results and caveats: Most TCR beta V segments were productive about 90% or about 30% of the time in an earlier analysis. Overall, approximately 180 TCR beta chains were annotated as cytomegalovirus-associated. The dataset shows that most TCR sequences were rare, while some public TCRs occurred in many donors.

PCR amplification relied on 60 Vbeta primers (plus 13 Jbeta primers). Here immunoSEQ multiplex PCR was the method, and the copy in TCRdb shows in-frame clones only, minus some. The sample lists about 86,000 clones, around 79% occurring once. Comments on this clone: Its antigen is unidentified. The identical CDR3 is also encoded by other nucleotide sequences in the sample.

V dropped 2 bases and J dropped 13 bases, with 18 bases sitting between them. CDR1 is GTSNPN, CDR2 SVGIG, per germline (reference sequence). The CDR3 length is 14 residues. The gene calls are TRBV30 and TRBJ1-6; tentative D call: TRBD1 (5 bases). Sequencing input: PBMCs. This receptor was taken from a woman in her forties in good health and CMV-seropositive. The CDR3: CAWSSGPVFSPLHF. CDR3 DNA sequence: TGTGCCTGGAGTTCAGGGCCCGTATTCTCCCCCCTCCACTTT.